This T cell receptor beta chain is drawn from a study of a mutant IDH1 vaccine in newly diagnosed glioma. Overall study context: The vaccination schedule gave patients eight doses in weeks 1, 3, 5, 7, 11, 15, 19 and 23. Investigators started vaccination 4-6 weeks after radiotherapy alone, or with temozolomide cycles. Beforehand, treatment had been radiotherapy, temozolomide, or both; the majority received both. Findings and caveats of the study: The authors found pseudoprogression apparently unrelated to changes in top peripheral T cell clonotypes.

Time point: week 11, during vaccination. What each vaccine dose contained was 300 ug of mutant IDH1 20-mer peptide, accompanied by topical imiquimod. Sequenced by immunoSEQ multiplex PCR; TCRdb stores in-frame clones only, minus some. The sample contains fewer than 70,000 clones, approximately 91% of which appear only once. Worth noting for this clone: Its cognate antigen is unknown.

The sequence came from a man aged 35 to 55 with glioma. This specimen was PBMCs, taken from a glioma patient whose treatment included an IDH1 peptide vaccine.

The CDR3 nucleotides are TGTGCCAGCAGGGCGGACAGGGCCGATAATTCACCCCTCCACTTT. This gives the protein CASRADRADNSPLHF. The V call is TRBV6-1, the J call TRBJ1-6, with 8 bases matching TRBD1. CDR3 length equals 15 residues. Germline lookup yields CDR1 MNHNS and CDR2 SASEGT. Trimming cost V 6 bases and J 5 bases; bases outside gene matches: 6.